The clone carrying this T cell receptor (beta chain) was found many times. The target antigen is unknown. Four PCR rounds used nested alpha and beta constant region primers plus the SP2 primer. Alpha and beta constant region primers primed reverse transcription for blood and skin samples. MiXCR was run by TCRdb on the 5' RACE reads, yielding one entry per CDR3 protein. This repertoire shows 32,000 or so distinct CDR3 sequences, 16% found once; its top ten account for 2% to 3%. These data are taken from a study of naive and memory T cell subsets. Findings and limits, study-wide: Potentially, T cell activation and differentiation skew this RNA-based measurement.

V gave up 2 bases and J gave up 0 bases, with 9 bases separating them. This CDR3 region has 15 residues. Germline V gene sequence: CDR1 MRHNA, CDR2 SNTAGT. The library had UMIs added by 3' ligation of an oligonucleotide to TCR cDNA. This receptor was taken from a female donor in good health. This rearrangement joins TRBV6-4 to TRBJ2-3, with D unresolved. CDR3 DNA sequence: TGTGCCAGCAGTGACGGAGCAGGAAGCACAGATACGCAGTATTTT. Amino acids: CASSDGAGSTDTQYF.